This entry features one TCR beta chain sequence. Its antigen is unknown. The repertoire was sequenced with immunoSEQ multiplex PCR; TCRdb's copy has only in-frame clones and lacks some. The profile shows around 120,000 clones, around 94% of them singletons. CDR1 is SGHNT and CDR2 is YENEEA in the germline V gene. Trimming removed 2 bases at V and 7 bases at J, with 9 bases between. CDR3 length: 12 amino acids. This sample was taken from a study of Tregs in tolerant kidney transplant recipients. Regarding the study as a whole: Validation in larger populations is needed because few patients were studied.

CD4+CD25+CD127- Tregs, CD4+CD25- non-Tregs, CD4 and CD8 cells were sorted. The source of this sequence is a human donor in good health. Input material: CD4+ T cells from blood. The rearrangement joins TRBV11-3 to TRBJ2-7, with D tentatively TRBD1 or TRBD2 (5 bases each). CDR3 sequence (DNA): TGTGCCAGCAGCTTACCCGGGACGGAGCAGTACTTC. Protein: CASSLPGTEQYF.